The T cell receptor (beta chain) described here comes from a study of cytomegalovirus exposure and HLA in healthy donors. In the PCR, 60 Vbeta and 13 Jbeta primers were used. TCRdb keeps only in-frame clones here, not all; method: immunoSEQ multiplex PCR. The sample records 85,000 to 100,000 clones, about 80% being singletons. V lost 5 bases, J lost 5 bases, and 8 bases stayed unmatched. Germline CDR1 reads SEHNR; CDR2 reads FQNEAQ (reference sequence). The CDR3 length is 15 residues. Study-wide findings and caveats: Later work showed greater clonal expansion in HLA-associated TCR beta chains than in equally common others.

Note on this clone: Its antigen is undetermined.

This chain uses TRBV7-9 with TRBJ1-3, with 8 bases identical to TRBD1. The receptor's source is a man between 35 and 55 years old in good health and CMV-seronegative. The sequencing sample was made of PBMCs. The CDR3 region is CASSPTDRDRNTIYF. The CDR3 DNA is TGTGCCAGCAGCCCCACGGACAGGGATCGAAACACCATATATTTT. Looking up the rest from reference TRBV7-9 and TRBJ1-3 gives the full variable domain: DTGVSQNPRHKITKRGQNVTFRCDPISEHNRLYWYRQTLGQGPEFLTYFQNEAQLEKSRLLSDRFSAERPKGSFSTLEIQRTEQGDSAMYLCASSPTDRDRNTIYFGEGSWLTVV.